Shown below are 10 T cell receptor beta chains from a single sample sequenced in a study of CD8+CD57+ T cells in acquired aplastic anemia (dated by TCRdb to the late 2010s). Instrument used: Illumina HiSeq 2000. Genomic DNA served as template for TCR beta VDJ combination and CDR3 sequence profiling. TCRdb handled the public reads itself, with Q25 trimming in fastp and clone calling in MiXCR, and kept productive beta chains. For every CDR3 protein sequence, its rows merge into one entry that carries the most common genes and DNA. In this sample the table shows 250,000 to 300,000 distinct CDR3 sequences, 56% of which occur a single time. The ten largest clones capture around 1.3% of the sample. Patients chosen for sequencing had shown expansion of CD8+CD57+ cells by flow cytometry. Specimen: sorted CD4+, CD8+, or CD8+CD57+ T cells (not recorded which) from PBMCs. The receptors here all came from a human donor with aplastic anemia.

The chain recombines TRBV10-3 with TRBJ2-1, with D tentatively TRBD1 (6 bases). The length of the CDR3 is 14 residues. V dropped 3 bases and J dropped 7 bases, with 13 bases sitting between them. Germline-derived CDR1 and CDR2 are ENHRY and SYGVKD. The CDR3 spells CAISERQVGNEQFF. DNA of the CDR3: TGTGCCATCAGTGAACGACAGGTTGGGAATGAGCAGTTCTTC.

The chain couples TRBV7-8 to TRBJ1-1; the match to TRBD1 covers 8 bases. Losses at the gene ends were 1 base for V and 8 bases for J; bases not matched to a gene: 9. The CDR3 contains 15 residues. Germline-derived CDR1 and CDR2 are SGHVS and FQNEAQ. The CDR3 loop reads CASSLGGQGSSEAFF. CDR3 coding DNA: TGTGCCAGCAGCTTAGGCGGACAGGGCTCATCCGAAGCTTTCTTT. Full variable domain (missing parts from reference TRBV7-8 and TRBJ1-1): GAGVSQSPRYKVAKRGQDVALRCDPISGHVSLFWYQQALGQGPEFLTYFQNEAQLDKSGLPSDRFFAERPEGSVSTLKIQRTQQEDSAVYLCASSLGGQGSSEAFFGQGTRLTVV.

The gene calls are TRBV7-9 and TRBJ2-7; 7 positions match TRBD2. The V and J ends lost 4 bases and 12 bases, in that order; junction bases with no gene match: 9. Germline V gives CDR1 SEHNR, CDR2 FQNEAQ (reference sequence). The CDR3 runs 12 residues. The CDR3 loop reads CASSSSRGGGYF. The CDR3 DNA reads TGTGCCAGCAGCTCCTCCCGGGGCGGGGGGTACTTC.

The chain's CDR3 is CASSPGGGREKLFF. The CDR3 nucleotides are TGTGCCAGCAGCCCCGGGGGGGGCAGGGAAAAACTGTTTTTT. This chain connects TRBV14 to TRBJ1-4; D may be TRBD1 (6 bases). This CDR3 is built from 14 residues. V was clipped by 4 bases and J by 8 bases, with 14 bases between them. Per germline, CDR1 SGHDN and CDR2 FVKESK.

This chain connects TRBV20-1 to TRBJ2-2, with no clear D. The CDR3 sequence is 10 residues long. Looked up from germline, CDR1 is DFQATT and CDR2 is SNEGSKA (reference sequence). With 5 bases removed from V and 14 bases from J, the gap between germline ends came to 12 bases. The CDR3 DNA follows: TGCAGTGCTTCCACCGAGGATCTGTTTTTT. Translating it yields CSASTEDLFF.

The V gene is TRBV27, the J gene TRBJ2-1, with 8 bases matching TRBD1. The CDR3 extends over 14 amino acids. After removal of 3 bases from V and 9 bases from J, the junction contained 7 bases not matched to a gene. Per germline, CDR1 MNHEY and CDR2 SMNVEV (reference sequence). In nucleotides, the CDR3 is TGTGCCAGCAGTTTGCTGACAGGGGTGGGTGAGCAGTTCTTC. Protein: CASSLLTGVGEQFF.

This sequence joins TRBV7-9 and TRBJ2-2; possibly TRBD1 or TRBD2 for D (5 bases each). Germline lookup yields CDR1 SEHNR and CDR2 FQNEAQ (reference sequence). The CDR3 totals 16 residues. Trimming left V 3 bases short and J 2 bases short, with 13 bases between. CDR3 bases: TGTGCCAGCAGCTTTTCTGGGGGTATAAACACCGGGGAGCTGTTTTTT. This encodes CASSFSGGINTGELFF. The full variable domain, its missing parts supplied by reference TRBV7-9 and TRBJ2-2, is DTGVSQNPRHKITKRGQNVTFRCDPISEHNRLYWYRQTLGQGPEFLTYFQNEAQLEKSRLLSDRFSAERPKGSFSTLEIQRTEQGDSAMYLCASSFSGGINTGELFFGEGSRLTVL.

This clonotype was recorded at least ten times. The chain links TRBV5-1 to TRBJ1-5; 8 nucleotides agree with TRBD1. After removal of 4 bases from V and 3 bases from J, the junction contained 3 bases not matched to a gene. This CDR3 region has 14 residues. Germline V gene sequence: CDR1 SGHRS, CDR2 YFSETQ. CDR3 loop: CASSTGQDNQPQHF. The CDR3 DNA follows: TGCGCCAGCAGCACGGGACAGGACAATCAGCCCCAGCATTTT. Variable domain in full (rest from reference TRBV5-1 and TRBJ1-5): KAGVTQTPRYLIKTRGQQVTLSCSPISGHRSVSWYQQTPGQGLQFLFEYFSETQRNKGNFPGRFSGRQFSNSRSEMNVSTLELGDSALYLCASSTGQDNQPQHFGDGTRLSIL.

About this clonotype itself: A much larger clone lies one base from this, so it may be a read error. This chain connects TRBV4-2 to TRBJ2-5; the D is unclear. The germline gives CDR1 LGHNA, CDR2 YNFKEQ. The CDR3 runs 11 residues. V was clipped by 8 bases and J by 4 bases, with 8 bases between them. CDR3 DNA: TGTGCCAGCGGCTTCGGAGAGACCCAGTACTTC. As protein: CASGFGETQYF.

This clonotype turned up a few times. CDR3 amino acids: CATSRDNYGYTF. For the CDR3, the DNA is TGTGCCACCAGCAGAGACAACTATGGCTACACCTTC. This chain connects TRBV15 to TRBJ1-2; D ambiguous. V was shortened by 0 bases and J by 2 bases, with 1 base between the two germline ends. The CDR3 is 12 amino acids. Germline CDR1 and CDR2: LNHNV and YYDKDF (reference sequence).